This T cell receptor (beta chain) was profiled in a study of memory CD4+ T cells and cytomegalovirus serostatus. General study points: Each of 60 to 80 CMV-associated TCRbeta sequences occurred in one to five individuals.

The data were produced by immunoSEQ multiplex PCR, yet TCRdb's version contains in-frame clones alone and is incomplete. The table shows 40,000 to 50,000 clones, with about 70% occurring only once. The CDR3 loop spans 14 amino acids. Germline CDR1 is MGHRA and CDR2 is YSYEKL. J gave up 0 bases and V 7 bases, and 5 bases lay outside the gene matches. The sort gate was single viable CD3+CD4+CD8-CD45RO+ cells for memory CD4+ T cells. CD4+ T cells were isolated by positive magnetic selection. Note on this clone: Antigen: not known.

V usage is TRBV4-1 and J usage is TRBJ1-2; TRBD1 matches 7 bases. Sequencing used memory CD4+ T cells from blood. This TCR was recovered from an adult in good health and CMV-seropositive. CDR3 bases: TGCGCCAGCACCCAGGGGGGTGCTAACTATGGCTACACCTTC. It is translated as CASTQGGANYGYTF.